Presented here are 28 T cell receptor beta chains from one specimen sequenced in a study of shared clonotypes between healthy human individuals (dated by TCRdb to about 2020). Receptor amplification or capture employed the immunoSEQ multiplex PCR assay. This immuneACCESS table, as held by TCRdb, lists in-frame sequences with V and J called but not all clones. Of the missing ones, under half trace to an unresolved V gene in checked studies; the others have no known cause. Counted in this sample were about 1 million clones; around 78% of them appeared once. Approximately 0.5% of the sample is in the top ten clones. Sequencing input: memory CD4+ T cells from PBMCs. What the cell subset or site label conveys for this sample: CD45RA-negative fraction. The source is a man in his late teens or twenties in good health. Some clones in this sample may be carry-over from other donors' samples.

This clone has ten or more counts. The chain is built from TRBV7-2 and TRBJ2-2; D is perhaps TRBD1 or TRBD2 (5 bases each). The germline CDR1 and CDR2 sequences are SGHTA and FQGNSA. The CDR3 sequence is 18 residues long. V was pared by 3 bases and J by 2 bases, with 19 bases between. The CDR3 nucleotides are TGTGCCAGCAGCTTGGCAAATTCGGGACGAATCAACACCGGGGAGCTGTTTTTT. It encodes CASSLANSGRINTGELFF.

This clone was counted a few times. The CDR3 DNA is TGTGCCAGCAGTGAAGAGGTCACGCCGCAGTATTTT. Translating it yields CASSEEVTPQYF. V and J are TRBV2 and TRBJ2-3, with D uncertain. The CDR3 contains 12 residues. Germline V gives CDR1 SNHLY, CDR2 FYNNEI. The V end lost 1 base, the J end lost 10 bases, and 9 bases lay between the germline ends.

This chain links TRBV21-1 with TRBJ1-1. TRBV21-1 constitutes a pseudogene. This CDR3 has 19 residues. The CDR3 coding sequence is TGTGCCAGCAGCAAAGCGTCTCTGAGGGGGGCGCGGGTGGACACTGAAGCTTTCTTT. This codes for CASSKASLRGARVDTEAFF.

The J gene is TRBJ2-7, the V gene TRBV5-1; tentative D call: TRBD2 (6 bases). The CDR3 contains 14 residues. CDR1 SGHRS and CDR2 YFSETQ come from the germline V gene. V lost 4 bases and J 3 bases, leaving 14 bases between the germline ends. CDR3: CASSQEGGIYEQYF. As DNA, the CDR3 is TGCGCCAGCAGCCAGGAGGGAGGCATCTACGAGCAGTACTTC.

V and J are TRBV10-3 and TRBJ1-1; TRBD1 is a possible D gene (5 bases). The CDR3 consists of 12 residues. The germline V and J ends were trimmed by 9 bases and 4 bases, with 12 bases remaining between them. CDR1 is ENHRY and CDR2 is SYGVKD in the germline V gene. The CDR3 is CAIGGEVTEAFF. The CDR3 nucleotides read TGTGCCATTGGGGGTGAGGTCACTGAAGCTTTCTTT.

The chain links TRBV21-1 to TRBJ2-6; the table names TRBD2, a call not compared with the DNA. TRBV21-1 is a pseudogene segment. This CDR3 spans 18 amino acids. The CDR3 is CASSTGLAGFSGANVLTF. The CDR3 DNA reads TGTGCCAGCAGCACGGGACTAGCGGGCTTCTCTGGGGCCAACGTCCTGACTTTC.

This clone occurred once. The V and J genes are TRBV7-6 and TRBJ2-7; D remains ambiguous. Trimming removed 1 base from V and 2 bases from J, with 12 bases in between. Germline V gene sequence: CDR1 SGHVS, CDR2 FNYEAQ. This CDR3 has 15 residues. The chain's CDR3 is CASSLGGSRAYEQYF. The CDR3 DNA sequence: TGTGCCAGCAGCTTAGGCGGATCTAGAGCCTACGAGCAGTACTTC.

The V call is TRBV19, the J call TRBJ2-1; 9 nucleotides line up with TRBD2. V shed 4 bases and J 10 bases; nucleotides not matched to a gene: 5. The CDR3 consists of 13 residues. Germline V CDR1 and CDR2: LNHDA, SQIVND (reference sequence). The CDR3 protein is CASSTGLAGEQFF. The CDR3 region has the DNA TGTGCCAGTAGTACGGGACTAGCTGGCGAGCAGTTCTTC.

This clone was seen only a few times. The rearrangement links TRBV11-2 to TRBJ1-1; no definite D call. The CDR3 is made up of 16 amino acids. Germline V lookup: CDR1 SGHAT, CDR2 FQNNGV. Trimming stripped 3 bases from V and 0 bases from J, with 14 bases between. The CDR3 sequence is CASSFFPQRMNTEAFF. Written as DNA, the CDR3 is TGTGCCAGCAGCTTCTTTCCCCAAAGAATGAACACTGAAGCTTTCTTT.

This clone came up once. This chain connects TRBV28 to TRBJ2-7, with no clear D. The germline CDR1 and CDR2 sequences are MDHEN and SYDVKM. The CDR3 covers 13 residues. Trimming cost V 3 bases and J 2 bases, with 8 bases left between them. The CDR3 DNA follows: TGTGCCAGCAGTTTCCCAAAAACCTACGAGCAGTACTTC. Its translation is CASSFPKTYEQYF.

The chain couples TRBV10-3 to TRBJ2-7; D may be TRBD1 (5 bases). CDR1 is ENHRY, CDR2 SYGVKD, per germline. The V and J ends lost 2 bases and 5 bases respectively, with 7 bases between them. The CDR3 totals 12 residues. The CDR3 spells CAISEQGHEQYF. In nucleotides, the CDR3 is TGTGCCATCAGTGAGCAGGGCCACGAGCAGTACTTC.

This chain connects TRBV7-9 to TRBJ2-1; no firm D call. Trimming took 0 bases from V and 3 from J, leaving 15 bases between them. The CDR3 length is 17 residues. From germline, CDR1 is SEHNR and CDR2 FQNEAQ (reference sequence). CDR3 protein: CASSLAKARRDYNEQFF. The CDR3 DNA sequence: TGTGCCAGCAGCTTAGCGAAGGCCAGACGAGACTACAATGAGCAGTTCTTC.

The chain couples TRBV4-1 to TRBJ2-2; no clear D gene. This CDR3 is built from 14 residues. V was trimmed by 0 bases and J by 6 bases, leaving 8 bases between them. Germline CDR1 and CDR2: MGHRA and YSYEKL. CDR3 nucleotides: TGCGCCAGCAGCCAAGATGGGTTGGCCGGGGAGCTGTTTTTT. Amino acids: CASSQDGLAGELFF.

The gene calls are TRBV5-4 and TRBJ2-4; 13 nucleotides align to TRBD2. This CDR3 has 18 amino acids. The germline V gene encodes CDR1 SGHNT and CDR2 YYREEE (reference sequence). Losses at the gene ends were 4 bases for V and 1 base for J; bases not matched to a gene: 8. The CDR3 bases are TGTGCCAGCAGCATAGGACTAGCGGGAGACGCGGCCAAAAACATTCAGTACTTC. Amino acids: CASSIGLAGDAAKNIQYF.

The rearrangement joins TRBV11-3 to TRBJ2-2; D is possibly TRBD2 (5 bases). Germline assignment: CDR1 SGHNT and CDR2 YENEEA. The ends were cut back, 5 bases at V and 6 bases at J, with 7 bases in the middle. CDR3 length: 12 amino acids. CDR3 sequence: CASSRGSGELFF. The DNA for the CDR3 is TGTGCCAGCAGCAGAGGGTCCGGGGAGCTGTTTTTT.

With regard to this clone: This may be a read error, as it is one base from a much larger clone. This same CDR3 is encoded by further DNA sequences in the sample. J is TRBJ2-5 and V is TRBV9; D gene unclear. This CDR3 has 14 amino acids. The germline V gene has CDR1 SGDLS and CDR2 YYNGEE. V was cut by 0 bases and J by 1 base, with 7 bases left in between. In DNA form, the CDR3 reads TGTGCCAGCAGCGTAGGAACTACCCAAGAGACCCAGTACTTC. It is translated as CASSVGTTQETQYF. Full variable domain (rest looked up from reference TRBV9 and TRBJ2-5): DSGVTQTPKHLITATGQRVTLRCSPRSGDLSVYWYQQSLDQGLQFLIQYYNGEERAKGNILERFSAQQFPDLHSELNLSSLELGDSALYFCASSVGTTQETQYFGPGTRLLVL.

The J gene is TRBJ2-4, the V gene TRBV7-9; D may match TRBD1 or TRBD2 (5 bases each). Per germline, CDR1 SEHNR and CDR2 FQNEAQ (reference sequence). V was trimmed by 0 bases and J by 0 bases, leaving 15 bases between them. CDR3 length equals 18 residues. For the CDR3, the DNA is TGTGCCAGCAGCTTAGCGTACCAGGGACGACTAGCCAAAAACATTCAGTACTTC. Amino acid sequence: CASSLAYQGRLAKNIQYF.

The chain has TRBV28 and TRBJ1-5, with D uncertain. The CDR3 length is 16 residues. CDR1 and CDR2 from the germline V gene are MDHEN and SYDVKM. Trimming removed 3 bases from V and 2 bases from J, with 14 bases in between. CDR3 coding DNA: TGTGCCAGCAGTTTTCCCCCCGGTAGGGGCAATCAGCCCCAGCATTTT. Translated, it gives CASSFPPGRGNQPQHF.

In its sample, this clone was seen once. The chain recombines TRBV5-1 with TRBJ2-1, with 7 nucleotides matching TRBD2. The CDR3 is 15 residues long. V lost 7 bases to trimming and J lost 10 bases; unmatched junction nucleotides: 17. Per the germline V gene, CDR1 is SGHRS and CDR2 is YFSETQ. CDR3 amino acids: CASAPRASGRHEQFF. The CDR3, as DNA: TGCGCCAGCGCCCCCCGGGCTAGCGGACGCCACGAGCAGTTCTTC. Supplemented by reference TRBV5-1 and TRBJ2-1, the full variable domain reads KAGVTQTPRYLIKTRGQQVTLSCSPISGHRSVSWYQQTPGQGLQFLFEYFSETQRNKGNFPGRFSGRQFSNSRSEMNVSTLELGDSALYLCASAPRASGRHEQFFGPGTRLTVL.

This sequence joins TRBV30 and TRBJ1-5; 7 positions match TRBD1. CDR1 is GTSNPN, CDR2 SVGIG, per germline (reference sequence). The CDR3 has 13 amino acids. After removal of 4 bases from V and 7 bases from J, the junction contained 7 bases not matched to a gene. The CDR3 DNA sequence: TGTGCCTGGACCGACAGGGTGAGCCAGCCCCAGCATTTT. It codes for CAWTDRVSQPQHF.

This chain connects TRBV28 to TRBJ1-5; D not resolved. The CDR3 has 12 residues. Germline V lookup: CDR1 MDHEN, CDR2 SYDVKM. With 7 bases removed from V and 1 base from J, the gap between germline ends came to 5 bases. CDR3 residues: CASTDSNQPQHF. In DNA, the CDR3 is TGTGCCAGCACCGACAGCAATCAGCCCCAGCATTTT.

This clone was counted only a few times. This chain uses TRBV5-4 with TRBJ1-2, with 8 positions matching TRBD1. Germline-derived CDR1 and CDR2 are SGHNT and YYREEE (reference sequence). The CDR3 is 15 amino acids. Losses at the gene ends were 0 bases for V and 2 bases for J; bases not matched to a gene: 3. The CDR3 reads CASSLATGGNYGYTF. The DNA of the CDR3 is TGTGCCAGCAGCTTGGCAACAGGGGGGAACTATGGCTACACCTTC.

This chain joins TRBV28 and TRBJ2-3, with D unresolved. Germline V gene sequence: CDR1 MDHEN, CDR2 SYDVKM. CDR3 length: 12 amino acids. Trimming left V 10 bases short and J 7 bases short, with 15 bases between. Here the CDR3 reads CATRPPLNTQYF. Written as DNA, the CDR3 is TGTGCCACCCGTCCCCCCCTTAATACGCAGTATTTT.

The genes are TRBV4-2 and TRBJ2-1, with 8 bases that match TRBD2. After removal of 0 bases from V and 7 bases from J, the junction contained 11 bases not matched to a gene. Germline V gene data show CDR1 as LGHNA and CDR2 as YNFKEQ. CDR3 length: 17 residues. CDR3 DNA sequence: TGTGCCAGCAGCCAAGACGGGAGCGGGAGAAGTTGGAATGAGCAGTTCTTC. The encoded protein is CASSQDGSGRSWNEQFF.

V usage is TRBV4-1 and J usage is TRBJ2-6; D may be TRBD1 (6 bases). Germline CDR1 and CDR2: MGHRA and YSYEKL. The CDR3 runs 17 residues. V was cut by 4 bases and J by 0 bases, with 13 bases left in between. The CDR3 nucleotides read TGCGCCAGCAGCCGACTCGGACAGAGCTCTGGGGCCAACGTCCTGACTTTC. Its translation: CASSRLGQSSGANVLTF.

This clone was seen a few times. This CDR3 reads CASRGSHQPQHF. CDR3 nucleotides: TGTGCCTCGCGGGGGTCCCATCAGCCCCAGCATTTT. This sequence joins TRBV28 and TRBJ1-5, with a weak D call TRBD1 (5 bases). The CDR3 is 12 residues long. Germline values: CDR1 MDHEN, CDR2 SYDVKM. Trimming pared 11 bases from V and 5 bases from J, leaving 13 bases between.

The chain links TRBV21-1 to TRBJ2-7; the table's D call TRBD1 went unverified against the DNA. TRBV21-1 is a recognized pseudogene. The CDR3 totals 15 residues. The DNA of the CDR3 is TGTGCCAGCAGCAAGCCGGGACAGGGGCCCCGCGAGCAGTACTTC. Amino acids: CASSKPGQGPREQYF.

About this clone: Other DNA sequences within the sample encode an identical CDR3. The chain employs TRBV7-2 and TRBJ2-3; the D is unclear. The CDR3 has 15 residues. Per germline, CDR1 SGHTA and CDR2 FQGNSA. V dropped 1 base and J dropped 0 bases, with 8 bases sitting between them. CDR3 sequence (DNA): TGTGCCAGCAGCTTAGTGGGCTCCAGCACAGATACGCAGTATTTT. Protein product: CASSLVGSSTDTQYF.